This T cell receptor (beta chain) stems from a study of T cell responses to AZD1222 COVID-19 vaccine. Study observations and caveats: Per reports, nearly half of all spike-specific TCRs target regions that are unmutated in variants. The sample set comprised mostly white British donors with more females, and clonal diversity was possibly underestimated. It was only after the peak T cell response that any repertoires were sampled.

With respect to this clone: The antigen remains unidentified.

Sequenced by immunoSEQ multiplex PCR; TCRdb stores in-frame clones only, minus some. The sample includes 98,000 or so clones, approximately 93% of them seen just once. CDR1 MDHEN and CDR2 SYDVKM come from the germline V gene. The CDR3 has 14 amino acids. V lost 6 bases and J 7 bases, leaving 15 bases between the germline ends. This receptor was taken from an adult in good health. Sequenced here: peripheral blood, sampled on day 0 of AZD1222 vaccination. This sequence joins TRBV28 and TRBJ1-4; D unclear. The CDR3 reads CASSDFSEPEKLFF. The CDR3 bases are TGTGCCAGCAGCGACTTTTCGGAACCTGAAAAACTGTTTTTT. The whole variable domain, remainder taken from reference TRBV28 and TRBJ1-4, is DVKVTQSSRYLVKRTGEKVFLECVQDMDHENMFWYRQDPGLGLRLIYFSYDVKMKEKGDIPEGYSVSREKKERFSLILESASTNQTSMYLCASSDFSEPEKLFFGSGTQLSVL.